What follows are 26 T cell receptor beta chains derived from one specimen sequenced in a study of blood T cell repertoires in COVID-19. The protocol was immunoSEQ multiplex PCR, while the TCRdb copy is restricted to in-frame clones and leaves out a portion. The repertoire holds nearly 350,000 clones, with around 91% as singletons. Sequencing was carried out using peripheral blood. These receptors were obtained from a woman between 18 and 29 years old who had recovered from COVID-19.

The V gene is TRBV29-1, the J gene TRBJ1-1; D is unclear. The CDR3 contains 12 residues. The germline V and J ends were trimmed by 1 base and 4 bases, with 7 bases remaining between them. CDR1 and CDR2 from the germline V gene are SQVTM and ANQGSEA. The CDR3 loop is CSVEADITEAFF. The CDR3 bases are TGCAGCGTTGAAGCAGATATCACTGAAGCTTTCTTT.

This clone was counted once. V is TRBV7-9 and J is TRBJ1-4, with a possible D match to TRBD1 (6 bases). V lost 5 bases, J lost 5 bases, and 15 bases lay in between. The CDR3 length is 15 residues. The germline V gene has CDR1 SEHNR and CDR2 FQNEAQ (reference sequence). The CDR3 loop reads CASSLPQGTNEKLFF. In DNA, the CDR3 is TGTGCCAGCAGCCTCCCCCAGGGGACAAATGAAAAACTGTTTTTT.

This chain links TRBV19 with TRBJ2-3, with D possibly matching TRBD2 (6 bases). V shed 0 bases and J shed 0 bases, with 31 bases lying between them. Germline CDR1 and CDR2: LNHDA and SQIVND (reference sequence). CDR3 length: 23 residues. CDR3 DNA sequence: TGTGCCAGTAGTATAGATTGGGGGGACCCGAGGTATGGAGGGAAACCAAGCACAGATACGCAGTATTTT. Translated: CASSIDWGDPRYGGKPSTDTQYF.

This clone turned up a few times. DNA of the CDR3: TGTGCCAGCAGCCCACCTAAGACAGGCAATCAGCCCCAGCATTTT. Its protein product is CASSPPKTGNQPQHF. The chain combines TRBV21-1 with TRBJ1-5; the table's D gene call, TRBD1, was not cross checked with the DNA. TRBV21-1 is flagged as a pseudogene. This CDR3 has 15 amino acids.

In this sample, this clone turned up once. This sequence joins TRBV3-1 (or the pseudogene TRBV3-2) and TRBJ1-2; D call uncertain. The CDR3 loop spans 15 amino acids. V was cut by 4 bases and J by 2 bases, with 14 bases left in between. CDR1 is LGHDT and CDR2 is YNNKEL in the germline V gene (reference sequence). The CDR3 sequence: CASSPTGPLNYGYTF. As DNA, the CDR3 is TGTGCCAGCAGCCCCACCGGTCCCCTCAACTATGGCTACACCTTC.

The gene calls are TRBV5-1 and TRBJ1-1, with 10 positions matching TRBD1. The ends lost 3 bases at V and 5 bases at J; junction bases unmatched: 7. CDR3 size: 15 residues. Germline V gives CDR1 SGHRS, CDR2 YFSETQ. The CDR3 DNA sequence: TGCGCCAGCAGCTGGGGGACAGGGGTATATACTGAAGCTTTCTTT. Amino acid sequence: CASSWGTGVYTEAFF.

The CDR3 nucleotides are TGTGCCAGCAGTCCAACGGGGGGCAACACTGAAGCTTTCTTT. This sequence encodes CASSPTGGNTEAFF. V usage is TRBV13 and J usage is TRBJ1-1; a weak D match, TRBD1 (6 bases). With 6 bases removed from V and 2 bases from J, the gap between germline ends came to 13 bases. Looked up from germline, CDR1 is PRHDT and CDR2 is FYEKMQ (reference sequence). The CDR3 contains 14 residues.

The V gene is TRBV6-1, the J gene TRBJ1-2; D ambiguous. CDR3 length: 14 amino acids. The germline CDR1 and CDR2 sequences are MNHNS and SASEGT. The germline V and J ends were trimmed by 5 bases and 2 bases, with 12 bases remaining between them. This chain's CDR3 is CASSIPTPNYGYTF. The CDR3 DNA sequence: TGTGCCAGCAGTATTCCGACACCGAACTATGGCTACACCTTC.

This chain links TRBV28 with TRBJ2-3, with TRBD1 matching over 8 bases. This CDR3 is 14 amino acids long. Germline CDR1 MDHEN, CDR2 SYDVKM. With 6 bases clipped from V and 3 bases from J, the junction kept 5 bases outside the gene matches. This CDR3 reads CASRRTGSTDTQYF. CDR3 nucleotides: TGTGCCAGCAGGAGGACAGGGTCGACAGATACGCAGTATTTT.

The V and J genes are TRBV3-1 (or the pseudogene TRBV3-2) and TRBJ1-2; 7 nucleotides line up with TRBD1. CDR1 is LGHDT, CDR2 YNNKEL, per germline (reference sequence). The CDR3 has 14 amino acids. The J segment lost 0 bases and the V segment lost 4 bases, leaving 2 bases of the junction unmatched. For the CDR3, the DNA is TGTGCCAGCAGCCCGGACAGGTCTAACTATGGCTACACCTTC. Translation: CASSPDRSNYGYTF.

This chain connects TRBV11-2 to TRBJ2-5; TRBD2 matches 13 bases. There are 17 residues in the CDR3. CDR1 SGHAT and CDR2 FQNNGV come from the germline V gene. V lost 5 bases, J lost 5 bases, and 11 bases stayed unmatched. The CDR3 loop reads CASSQTTSGRLLETQYF. DNA of the CDR3: TGTGCCAGCAGCCAGACGACTAGCGGGAGGTTGTTGGAGACCCAGTACTTC.

The gene calls are TRBV4-3 and TRBJ1-4; 11 bases map to TRBD1. Losses at the gene ends were 3 bases for V and 8 bases for J; bases not matched to a gene: 5. The CDR3 spans 15 residues. Germline CDR1 and CDR2: LGHNA and YSLEER. CDR3 nucleotides: TGCGCCAGCAGCCAGATAGGACAGGGGGCGGAAAAACTGTTTTTT. The encoded protein is CASSQIGQGAEKLFF.

This sequence joins TRBV27 and TRBJ2-7; possibly TRBD2 for D (5 bases). The germline V gene encodes CDR1 MNHEY and CDR2 SMNVEV (reference sequence). V was pared by 2 bases and J by 5 bases, with 13 bases between. The CDR3 has 14 residues. For the CDR3, the DNA is TGTGCCAGCAGTTTAGCCGGGGTCCTCCACGAGCAGTACGTC. Translated, it gives CASSLAGVLHEQYV.

The V gene is TRBV2, the J gene TRBJ1-6; D ambiguous. Germline CDR1 is SNHLY and CDR2 is FYNNEI. CDR3 length equals 15 residues. V was shortened by 1 base and J by 10 bases, with 14 bases between the two germline ends. The CDR3 coding sequence is TGTGCCAGCAGTGAAGGGACTCCTCAGCTGTCACCCCTCCACTTT. This translates into CASSEGTPQLSPLHF.

This clone is a singleton in its sample. This sequence joins TRBV7-8 and TRBJ2-7; TRBD2 matches at 11 bases. The junction had 3 bases not matched to a gene; V was cut back by 1 base and J by 4 bases. This CDR3 is built from 15 residues. Germline assignment: CDR1 SGHVS and CDR2 FQNEAQ. CDR3 region: CASSLELAGVYEQYV. For the CDR3, the DNA is TGTGCCAGCAGCTTAGAACTAGCGGGAGTTTACGAGCAGTACGTC.

The rearrangement links TRBV7-9 to TRBJ2-3; 15 nucleotides line up with TRBD2. The CDR3 consists of 18 residues. Trimming cost V 4 bases and J 2 bases; bases outside gene matches: 7. Germline CDR1 SEHNR, CDR2 FQNEAQ (reference sequence). The CDR3 nucleotides are TGTGCCAGCAGCTCGCCCGGGACTAGCGGGAGGCCCACAGATACGCAGTATTTT. Its protein product is CASSSPGTSGRPTDTQYF. The full variable domain, in which reference TRBV7-9 and TRBJ2-3 provide the parts outside the CDR3, is DTGVSQNPRHKITKRGQNVTFRCDPISEHNRLYWYRQTLGQGPEFLTYFQNEAQLEKSRLLSDRFSAERPKGSFSTLEIQRTEQGDSAMYLCASSSPGTSGRPTDTQYFGPGTRLTVL.

V and J are TRBV7-6 and TRBJ2-1, with TRBD2 matching over 11 bases. This CDR3 comprises 16 residues. Per germline, CDR1 SGHVS and CDR2 FNYEAQ. V was clipped by 2 bases and J by 4 bases; unmatched bases: 4. CDR3 region: CASSLRTSGPYNEQFF. Written as DNA, the CDR3 is TGTGCCAGCAGCTTACGGACTAGCGGGCCATACAATGAGCAGTTCTTC.

The V call is TRBV7-8, the J call TRBJ2-1; 12 bases agree with TRBD2. Losses at the gene ends were 2 bases for V and 8 bases for J; bases not matched to a gene: 4. The CDR3 length is 15 residues. The V gene's germline CDR1 is SGHVS and CDR2 FQNEAQ. CDR3: CASSLSLAGGHEQFF. The CDR3 nucleotides read TGTGCCAGCAGCTTATCACTAGCGGGAGGCCATGAGCAGTTCTTC.

The chain recombines TRBV6-5 with TRBJ1-4; unclear D gene. Trimming cost V 1 base and J 3 bases, with 12 bases left between them. This CDR3 spans 16 amino acids. The germline gives CDR1 MNHEY, CDR2 SVGAGI. The CDR3 reads CASSYFKGAPNEKLFF. DNA of the CDR3: TGTGCCAGCAGTTACTTTAAGGGAGCTCCTAATGAAAAACTGTTTTTT.

This sequence joins TRBV6-5 and TRBJ2-5, with 7 bases fitting TRBD1. Per the germline V gene, CDR1 is MNHEY and CDR2 is SVGAGI. With 8 bases clipped from V and 2 bases from J, the junction kept 5 bases outside the gene matches. CDR3 size: 13 residues. For the CDR3, the DNA is TGTGCCAGCGGGACAGCCGAGCAAGAGACCCAGTACTTC. Amino acid sequence: CASGTAEQETQYF.

This clone showed up just a few times. The chain carries TRBV11-3 and TRBJ1-2; tentative D call: TRBD1 (5 bases). Germline CDR1 reads SGHNT; CDR2 reads YENEEA. The germline V and J ends were trimmed by 5 bases and 7 bases, with 11 bases remaining between them. The CDR3 is 12 residues long. As DNA, the CDR3 is TGTGCCAGCAGCCTGAGGACATCTGGCTACACCTTC. It yields the protein CASSLRTSGYTF.

The DNA of the CDR3 is TGTGCCAGCAGCGTGGGACTACCGCTTGACACCGGGGAGCTGTTTTTT. This gives the protein CASSVGLPLDTGELFF. The genes are TRBV11-3 and TRBJ2-2, with 7 bases fitting TRBD2. The CDR3 is 16 residues long. J was trimmed by 3 bases and V by 5 bases; bases with no gene match: 9. Germline CDR1 SGHNT, CDR2 YENEEA.

This rearrangement joins TRBV19 to TRBJ1-1; 8 bases are a match to TRBD1. Germline V gives CDR1 LNHDA, CDR2 SQIVND (reference sequence). There are 13 residues in the CDR3. Losses at the gene ends were 9 bases for V and 1 base for J; bases not matched to a gene: 4. CDR3 bases: TGTGCCAGCCAGGACAGGGAGAACACTGAAGCTTTCTTT. Its translation: CASQDRENTEAFF.

The chain carries TRBV12-5 and TRBJ1-1; tentative D call: TRBD1 (6 bases). The CDR3 is 13 residues long. V gave up 0 bases and J gave up 11 bases, with 13 bases separating them. The germline V gene encodes CDR1 LGHNT and CDR2 FRNRAP. CDR3 DNA sequence: TGTGCTAGTGGTTTGGTATCTGAGGGGGTTGCTTTCTTT. It translates to CASGLVSEGVAFF.

V and J are TRBV5-6 and TRBJ2-3; TRBD2 aligns across 9 bases. The germline V gene has CDR1 SGHDT and CDR2 YYEEEE. Losses at the gene ends were 4 bases for V and 0 bases for J; bases not matched to a gene: 3. The CDR3 is 15 amino acids. The DNA for the CDR3 is TGTGCCAGCAGCCTCCTAGCGGGGAGCACAGATACGCAGTATTTT. It is translated as CASSLLAGSTDTQYF.

In its sample, this clone was seen once. CDR3 nucleotide sequence: TGTGCCAGCTCACCACTCGTAGACACCCTTGGGACCCAGTACTTC. Translation gives CASSPLVDTLGTQYF. The chain is built from TRBV18 and TRBJ2-5; D is unclear. The CDR3 is 15 amino acids. Trimming stripped 1 base from V and 7 bases from J, with 16 bases between. Germline-derived CDR1 and CDR2 are KGHSH and LQKENI.